These 28 T cell receptor beta chains share one sample of origin, sequenced in a study of blood T cells in healthy people across ages. Together with a sample-barcoded 5' primer, a J-beta primer mix was included in a second PCR lasting about 6 to 11 cycles. TCRdb itself ran the 5' RACE reads through MiXCR, one entry per CDR3 protein. The data hold about 580,000 distinct CDR3 sequences, with around 50% observed a single time. Specimen: blood. These receptors all stem from a man older than 75 in good health.

The chain has TRBV2 and TRBJ2-5; 7 bases are a match to TRBD2. Germline lookup yields CDR1 SNHLY and CDR2 FYNNEI. CDR3 length equals 12 residues. J gave up 2 bases and V 8 bases, and 2 bases lay outside the gene matches. DNA of the CDR3: TGTGCCAGCGCGGGAGAACAAGAGACCCAGTACTTC. This gives the protein CASAGEQETQYF.

This clonotype is a singleton in its sample. The chain employs TRBV20-1 and TRBJ1-1; 9 nucleotides match TRBD1. The J segment lost 10 bases and the V segment lost 1 base, leaving 10 bases of the junction unmatched. Germline lookup yields CDR1 DFQATT and CDR2 SNEGSKA (reference sequence). The CDR3 extends over 14 amino acids. Written as DNA, the CDR3 is TGCAGTGCTAGAGCCTCAGGACAGGGGTCGAGAGCTTTCTTT. Residues: CSARASGQGSRAFF.

With respect to this clonotype: A junction end diverges from the germline sequence, so it may reflect a read error. This sequence joins TRBV7-8 and TRBJ1-1, with D unresolved. The germline V gene has CDR1 SGHVS and CDR2 FQNEAQ. The CDR3 loop spans 13 amino acids. CDR3 in amino acids: CASNFGADTETFF. Here the CDR3 DNA reads TGTGCCAGCAACTTTGGCGCAGACACTGAAACTTTCTTT.

The rearrangement links TRBV7-2 to TRBJ2-1; D might be TRBD1 or TRBD2, each matching 5 bases. Germline V gene data show CDR1 as SGHTA and CDR2 as FQGNSA. CDR3 length: 15 residues. Trimming cost V 5 bases and J 4 bases, with 15 bases left between them. As DNA, the CDR3 is TGTGCCAGCAGCCTGGGGGTAGGGAATTACAATGAGCAGTTCTTC. Amino acids: CASSLGVGNYNEQFF.

This clonotype has only a few counts. V usage is TRBV2 and J usage is TRBJ2-7; 7 nucleotides agree with TRBD1. The trim removed 8 bases at V and 3 bases at J, leaving 10 bases unmatched. CDR1 and CDR2 (germline): SNHLY, FYNNEI. The CDR3 consists of 14 residues. The CDR3 here is CASGEGGLHYEQYF. CDR3 in DNA: TGTGCCAGCGGGGAAGGGGGCCTTCACTACGAGCAGTACTTC.

This chain connects TRBV4-3 to TRBJ2-1; weak D call: TRBD2 (6 bases). The CDR3 totals 15 residues. V lost 1 base to trimming and J lost 7 bases, with 14 bases between them. CDR1 LGHNA and CDR2 YSLEER come from the germline V gene. The CDR3 protein is CASSQGGVRVNEQFF. Here the CDR3 DNA reads TGCGCCAGCAGCCAAGGGGGGGTTAGGGTTAATGAGCAGTTCTTC.

The genes are TRBV29-1 and TRBJ1-1; D gene uncertain. The V and J ends lost 4 bases and 0 bases respectively, with 12 bases between them. This CDR3 is built from 14 residues. Germline V lookup: CDR1 SQVTM, CDR2 ANQGSEA. The CDR3 nucleotides read TGCAGCGTTGTCCGGGCGGCAATGAACACTGAAGCTTTCTTT. Amino acid sequence: CSVVRAAMNTEAFF. The full variable domain, completed using reference TRBV29-1 and TRBJ1-1, is SAVISQKPSRDICQRGTSLTIQCQVDSQVTMMFWYRQQPGQSLTLIATANQGSEATYESGFVIDKFPISRPNLTFSTLTVSNMSPEDSSIYLCSVVRAAMNTEAFFGQGTRLTVV.

CDR3 sequence reads: CASSSGQGMNIQYF. The CDR3 coding sequence is TGTGCCAGCAGTTCGGGACAGGGGATGAACATTCAGTACTTC. The V and J genes are TRBV28 and TRBJ2-4; 10 nucleotides match TRBD1. The ends lost 4 bases at V and 7 bases at J; junction bases unmatched: 4. Per germline, CDR1 MDHEN and CDR2 SYDVKM. This CDR3 comprises 14 residues.

This sequence joins TRBV6-2 or TRBV6-3 and TRBJ1-1; TRBD1 might be the D (6 bases). The germline gives CDR1 MNHEY, CDR2 SVGEGT. The CDR3 runs to 14 residues. Deletions cut 2 bases from V and 7 bases from J, with 14 bases between. The CDR3 DNA follows: TGTGCCAGCAGTTACGGGGGGGGCTCCCTTGAAGCTTTCTTT. Translated: CASSYGGGSLEAFF.

This chain uses TRBV29-1 with TRBJ2-3; D assignment may be TRBD1 or TRBD2 (5 bases each). Per germline, CDR1 SQVTM and CDR2 ANQGSEA. V lost 3 bases and J lost 2, with 18 bases in between. The CDR3 loop spans 16 amino acids. The CDR3 region is CSVEGVAKRFTDTQYF. CDR3 bases: TGCAGCGTTGAGGGGGTAGCCAAGCGGTTCACAGATACGCAGTATTTT.

J is TRBJ2-4 and V is TRBV5-6; 10 bases agree with TRBD1. Judging by the DNA end, TRBJ2-7 fits better; the J call may be wrong. The CDR3 sequence is 15 residues long. From germline, CDR1 is SGHDT and CDR2 YYEEEE. CDR3: CASSYPGTGESEQYF. The CDR3 nucleotides read TGTGCCAGCAGCTACCCCGGGACAGGGGAGAGCGAGCAGTACTTC.

The chain couples TRBV5-6 to TRBJ2-5, with unresolved D. V lost 0 bases, J lost 1 base, and 10 bases lay in between. The germline V gene has CDR1 SGHDT and CDR2 YYEEEE. The length of the CDR3 is 15 residues. The CDR3 sequence is CASSLGIVTQETQYF. The CDR3 coding sequence is TGTGCCAGCAGCTTGGGAATAGTAACCCAAGAGACCCAGTACTTC.

This clonotype was seen only a few times. The chain links TRBV9 to TRBJ1-6, with TRBD1 as a possible D gene (6 bases). The V gene lost 4 bases and the J gene lost 5 bases, with 10 bases spanning the gap. From germline, CDR1 is SGDLS and CDR2 YYNGEE. CDR3 size: 14 residues. The CDR3 sequence is CASSSDRHNSPLHF. CDR3 DNA: TGTGCCAGCAGCTCGGACAGACATAATTCACCCCTCCACTTT.

V usage is TRBV2 and J usage is TRBJ2-2; perhaps D is TRBD1 or TRBD2 (5 bases each). The CDR3 runs 15 residues. CDR1 and CDR2 (germline): SNHLY, FYNNEI. V shed 7 bases and J shed 7 bases, with 19 bases lying between them. CDR3 in amino acids: CASTFDSGAVGELFF. DNA for the CDR3: TGTGCCAGCACTTTCGACAGCGGAGCAGTCGGGGAGCTGTTTTTT.

CDR3: CASSLAGPASYEQYF. The CDR3 nucleotides read TGTGCCAGCAGCTTAGCGGGACCCGCGTCCTACGAGCAGTACTTC. V usage is TRBV7-9 and J usage is TRBJ2-7; D tentatively fits TRBD1 or TRBD2 (5 bases each). CDR1 and CDR2 (germline): SEHNR, FQNEAQ (reference sequence). There are 15 residues in the CDR3. V was pared by 0 bases and J by 1 base, with 10 bases between.

The J gene is TRBJ2-7, the V gene TRBV7-2; no firm D call. CDR3 length equals 14 residues. Trimming took 6 bases from V and 2 from J, leaving 14 bases between them. Germline assignment: CDR1 SGHTA and CDR2 FQGNSA. This chain's CDR3 is CASSLTGGAYEQYF. The CDR3 region has the DNA TGTGCCAGCAGTTTAACGGGCGGAGCCTACGAGCAGTACTTC.

The chain uses TRBV10-2 and TRBJ2-3; 12 nucleotides line up with TRBD1. The CDR3 consists of 17 residues. Losses at the gene ends were 2 bases for V and 2 bases for J; bases not matched to a gene: 5. Germline loops: CDR1 WSHSY, CDR2 SAAADI. CDR3 in DNA: TGCGCCAGCAGTGAGACCGGGACAGGGGGCCCCACAGATACGCAGTATTTT. Amino acid sequence: CASSETGTGGPTDTQYF.

The rearrangement uses TRBV20-1 and TRBJ1-1; the D gene is possibly TRBD1 (6 bases). Germline V gives CDR1 DFQATT, CDR2 SNEGSKA (reference sequence). The CDR3 contains 14 residues. With 6 bases removed from V and 3 bases from J, the gap between germline ends came to 17 bases. The CDR3 reads CSAPSTGRYTEAFF. The CDR3 DNA is TGCAGTGCCCCTTCAACAGGGAGATACACTGAAGCTTTCTTT.

CDR3 sequence (DNA): TGCAGTGCTAGAGACGGGGGTAGCGGGCGGGATGAGCAGTTCTTC. This codes for CSARDGGSGRDEQFF. V and J are TRBV20-1 and TRBJ2-1; 7 nucleotides match TRBD2. The CDR3 runs to 15 residues. Per germline, CDR1 DFQATT and CDR2 SNEGSKA (reference sequence). The V segment lost 0 bases and the J segment 8 bases; nucleotides outside the gene matches: 10.

This clonotype has only a few counts. The V gene is TRBV5-1, the J gene TRBJ2-3, with D possibly matching TRBD2 (5 bases). Germline V CDR1 and CDR2: SGHRS, YFSETQ. V gave up 0 bases and J gave up 1 base, with 9 bases separating them. The CDR3 sequence is 15 residues long. CDR3 coding DNA: TGCGCCAGCAGCTTGGAAGCGAGGGGCACAGATACGCAGTATTTT. Amino acids: CASSLEARGTDTQYF.

This clonotype was recorded many times. The rearrangement joins TRBV6-6 to TRBJ2-7; 7 bases match TRBD1. CDR3 length equals 13 residues. Per the germline V gene, CDR1 is MNHNY and CDR2 is SVGAGI (reference sequence). The junction had 4 bases not matched to a gene; V was cut back by 8 bases and J by 0 bases. The CDR3 bases are TGTGCCAGCGGGGGACAGACCTCCTACGAGCAGTACTTC. Encoded protein: CASGGQTSYEQYF.

Only a few counts were recorded for this clonotype. The genes are TRBV10-1 and TRBJ2-5; D is ambiguous. Per germline, CDR1 WNHNN and CDR2 SYGVQD (reference sequence). Trimming took 3 bases from V and 3 from J, leaving 8 bases between them. This CDR3 is 13 amino acids long. DNA for the CDR3: TGCGCCAGCAGTGACGGCAGAAAAGAGACCCAGTACTTC. Protein product: CASSDGRKETQYF.

The chain carries TRBV9 and TRBJ2-7; D tentatively reads TRBD1 or TRBD2 (5 bases each). This CDR3 is 15 amino acids long. V was shortened by 3 bases and J by 0 bases, with 13 bases between the two germline ends. Germline values: CDR1 SGDLS, CDR2 YYNGEE. CDR3 protein: CASSAGTLSSYEQYF. The CDR3 nucleotides are TGTGCCAGCAGCGCCGGGACCTTGAGCTCCTACGAGCAGTACTTC.

The chain carries TRBV4-3 and TRBJ1-1; tentatively, D is TRBD1 (6 bases). The V and J ends lost 5 bases and 4 bases respectively, with 17 bases between them. Germline V CDR1 and CDR2: LGHNA, YSLEER. The CDR3 runs to 15 residues. CDR3 nucleotide sequence: TGCGCCAGCAGCTGGGAACAGGGTTCGGGCACTGAAGCTTTCTTT. Residues: CASSWEQGSGTEAFF.

The chain uses TRBV7-3 and TRBJ2-3; possible D gene TRBD1, 5 bases. The CDR3 is 14 residues long. Germline CDR1 reads SGHTA; CDR2 reads FQGTGA. The ends were cut back, 5 bases at V and 2 bases at J, with 11 bases in the middle. This chain's CDR3 is CASSAQGYTDTQYF. The CDR3 coding sequence is TGTGCCAGCAGCGCCCAGGGATACACAGATACGCAGTATTTT.

This clonotype was observed a handful of times. The chain has TRBV7-2 and TRBJ1-2; 7 bases are shared with TRBD1. The germline gives CDR1 SGHTA, CDR2 FQGNSA. The CDR3 is 14 amino acids. With V trimmed by 1 base and J by 4 bases, 3 bases remained unmatched. The CDR3 region is CASSLDRGAYGYTF. CDR3 nucleotide sequence: TGTGCCAGCAGCTTAGACAGGGGTGCCTATGGCTACACCTTC.

This chain joins TRBV10-3 and TRBJ2-2; D is unresolved. Trimming took 8 bases from V and 5 from J, leaving 12 bases between them. The CDR3 contains 13 residues. Looked up from germline, CDR1 is ENHRY and CDR2 is SYGVKD. The CDR3 here is CAISEGKTGELFF. Here the CDR3 DNA reads TGTGCCATCTCGGAAGGGAAAACCGGGGAGCTGTTTTTT.

The chain is built from TRBV5-1 and TRBJ1-1; D gene uncertain. Germline CDR1 reads SGHRS; CDR2 reads YFSETQ. V lost 4 bases to trimming and J lost 2 bases, with 15 bases between them. The CDR3 extends over 15 amino acids. In DNA, the CDR3 is TGCGCCAGCAGCGTGACGCCGACCTTTAACACTGAAGCTTTCTTT. Translation: CASSVTPTFNTEAFF.